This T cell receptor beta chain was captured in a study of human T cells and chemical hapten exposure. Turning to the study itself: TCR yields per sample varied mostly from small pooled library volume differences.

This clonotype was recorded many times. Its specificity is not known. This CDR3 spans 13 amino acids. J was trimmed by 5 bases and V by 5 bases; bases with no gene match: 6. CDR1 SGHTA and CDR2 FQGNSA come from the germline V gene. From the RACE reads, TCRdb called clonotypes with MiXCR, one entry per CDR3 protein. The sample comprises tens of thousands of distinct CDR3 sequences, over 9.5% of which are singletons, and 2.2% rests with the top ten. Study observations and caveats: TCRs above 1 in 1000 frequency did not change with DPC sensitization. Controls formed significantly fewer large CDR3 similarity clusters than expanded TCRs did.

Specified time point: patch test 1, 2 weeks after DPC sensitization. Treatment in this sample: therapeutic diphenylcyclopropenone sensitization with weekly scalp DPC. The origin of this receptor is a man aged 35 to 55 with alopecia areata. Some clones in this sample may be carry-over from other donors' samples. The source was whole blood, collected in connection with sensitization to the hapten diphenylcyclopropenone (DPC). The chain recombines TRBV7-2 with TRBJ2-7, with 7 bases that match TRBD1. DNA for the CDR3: TGTGCCAGCAGCCAACGCGACAGGGACGAGCAGTACGTC. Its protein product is CASSQRDRDEQYV.